Below are 21 T cell receptor beta chains sequenced from a single sample in a study. TCRdb processed the RT-PCR reads anew with MiXCR; each CDR3 protein has one entry. This sample has about 680,000 distinct CDR3 sequences; 14% occur once, and the top ten carry 3.6%. Material: memory CD4+ T cells from blood. The receptors were gathered from a female donor in good health, serving as a healthy control.

This rearrangement joins TRBV5-1 to TRBJ2-5; TRBD1 is a possible D gene (6 bases). From germline, CDR1 is SGHRS and CDR2 YFSETQ. The CDR3 totals 14 residues. The V end lost 5 bases, the J end lost 5 bases, and 16 bases lay between the germline ends. The CDR3 bases are TGCGCCAGCAGAGGTCAGGGGCTTTGGGAGACCCAGTACTTC. Residues: CASRGQGLWETQYF.

The chain combines TRBV7-2 with TRBJ1-1; D is unclear. Germline V gene sequence: CDR1 SGHTA, CDR2 FQGNSA. V lost 2 bases, J lost 0 bases, and 13 bases lay in between. The CDR3 has 16 amino acids. The CDR3: CASSLRMDGLNTEAFF. CDR3 nucleotides: TGTGCCAGCAGCTTACGTATGGACGGATTGAACACTGAAGCTTTCTTT.

This clonotype was found a few times. This chain joins TRBV7-9 and TRBJ2-2; D remains unclear. Germline CDR1 reads SEHNR; CDR2 reads FQNEAQ (reference sequence). Trimming cost V 8 bases and J 5 bases, with 15 bases left between them. The CDR3 length is 14 residues. The CDR3 DNA reads TGTGCCAGCGCTAACCCCGGTGGGACCGGGGAGCTGTTTTTT. It is translated as CASANPGGTGELFF. Full variable domain (rest looked up from reference TRBV7-9 and TRBJ2-2): DTGVSQNPRHKITKRGQNVTFRCDPISEHNRLYWYRQTLGQGPEFLTYFQNEAQLEKSRLLSDRFSAERPKGSFSTLEIQRTEQGDSAMYLCASANPGGTGELFFGEGSRLTVL.

The chain recombines TRBV20-1 with TRBJ2-1; 12 nucleotides match TRBD2. This CDR3 spans 16 amino acids. Germline CDR1 reads DFQATT; CDR2 reads SNEGSKA (reference sequence). V dropped 0 bases and J dropped 8; count of bases not matched to a gene: 8. The chain's CDR3 is CSARDRSTSGSDEQFF. The DNA of the CDR3 is TGCAGTGCTAGAGATCGTTCGACTAGCGGGAGCGATGAGCAGTTCTTC.

This clonotype was observed many times. The chain couples TRBV10-3 to TRBJ2-3; 7 bases are a match to TRBD2. Germline CDR1 is ENHRY and CDR2 is SYGVKD. CDR3 size: 13 residues. V lost 8 bases and J lost 1; bases outside the gene matches: 3. The CDR3 region has the DNA TGTGCCATCGGGGAGGGCGGCACAGATACGCAGTATTTT. Amino acids: CAIGEGGTDTQYF.

This clonotype was counted a few times. The chain carries TRBV5-4 and TRBJ1-2; D not certain. CDR1 is SGHNT, CDR2 YYREEE, per germline (reference sequence). The CDR3 runs 14 residues. Trimming shortened V by 0 bases and J by 1 base, and 7 bases separated the two germline ends. The CDR3 spells CASSLDGLNYGYTF. The CDR3 bases are TGTGCCAGCAGCTTGGACGGCCTTAACTATGGCTACACCTTC.

Comment on this clonotype: A much larger clone differs by one base, so this may be a read error. This rearrangement joins TRBV4-1 to TRBJ2-7, with 9 positions matching TRBD1. With 3 bases clipped from V and 3 bases from J, the junction kept 9 bases outside the gene matches. Germline values: CDR1 MGHRA, CDR2 YSYEKL. The CDR3 extends over 16 amino acids. The CDR3 loop reads CASSQTPGQGVYEQYF. The CDR3 nucleotides read TGCGCCAGCAGCCAGACCCCGGGACAGGGAGTCTACGAGCAGTACTTC.

This clonotype was observed at least ten times. The chain is built from TRBV20-1 and TRBJ2-7, with a tentative D call TRBD1 (8 bases). V dropped 3 bases and J dropped 7 bases, with 13 bases sitting between them. There are 12 residues in the CDR3. Germline V gene data show CDR1 as DFQATT and CDR2 as SNEGSKA (reference sequence). CDR3 sequence (DNA): TGCAGTGCTAGGCAACAGGGGGGGGAGCAGTACTTC. It translates to CSARQQGGEQYF.

This clonotype came up many times. The gene calls are TRBV7-9 and TRBJ2-7; possibly TRBD2 for D (5 bases). The germline CDR1 and CDR2 sequences are SEHNR and FQNEAQ (reference sequence). Between the trimmed V and J ends, which lost 1 base and 0 bases, there was a span of 16 bases. The CDR3 is 17 residues long. The CDR3 coding sequence is TGTGCCAGCAGCTTAGATCGCATGTTTAGCGCCTCCTACGAGCAGTACTTC. It encodes CASSLDRMFSASYEQYF.

The chain is built from TRBV20-1 and TRBJ2-4; 11 nucleotides agree with TRBD1. The V and J ends lost 5 bases and 0 bases, in that order; junction bases with no gene match: 9. The CDR3 is made up of 17 amino acids. The germline gives CDR1 DFQATT, CDR2 SNEGSKA (reference sequence). The DNA of the CDR3 is TGCAGTGCTGAGGGACAGGGGGAGAGCATAGCCAAAAACATTCAGTACTTC. Amino acid sequence: CSAEGQGESIAKNIQYF.

V is TRBV5-6 and J is TRBJ2-2; D is unresolved. There are 12 residues in the CDR3. Trimming removed 2 bases from V and 7 bases from J, with 6 bases in between. Germline V gives CDR1 SGHDT, CDR2 YYEEEE. The CDR3 DNA reads as TGTGCCAGCAGCTTCGGAGACGGGGAGCTGTTTTTT. This translates into CASSFGDGELFF.

The chain combines TRBV28 with TRBJ2-7; 9 bases agree with TRBD2. V lost 2 bases to trimming and J lost 0 bases; unmatched junction nucleotides: 5. The V gene's germline CDR1 is MDHEN and CDR2 SYDVKM. The CDR3 length is 16 residues. In DNA form, the CDR3 reads TGTGCCAGCAGTTTAGGTGGACTAGCGCCCTCCTACGAGCAGTACTTC. Encoded protein: CASSLGGLAPSYEQYF.

The chain carries TRBV20-1 and TRBJ1-2; D gene uncertain. CDR1 DFQATT and CDR2 SNEGSKA come from the germline V gene (reference sequence). Trimming cost V 7 bases and J 2 bases, with 8 bases left between them. The CDR3 is 11 amino acids. The CDR3 loop is CSVVFNYGYTF. In nucleotides, the CDR3 is TGCAGTGTGGTTTTCAACTATGGCTACACCTTC.

The chain recombines TRBV4-1 with TRBJ1-2; 9 nucleotides match TRBD1. V shed 3 bases, J shed 4 bases, and the junction held 9 bases outside the gene matches. The CDR3 runs to 16 residues. The germline V gene encodes CDR1 MGHRA and CDR2 YSYEKL. The CDR3 is CASSQSRDRASYGYTF. The CDR3 DNA reads as TGCGCCAGCAGCCAGTCCCGGGACAGGGCCTCCTATGGCTACACCTTC.

This clonotype was seen only a few times. This sequence joins TRBV12-3 or TRBV12-4 and TRBJ1-1; TRBD1 is a possible D gene (6 bases). Trimming stripped 4 bases from V and 4 bases from J, with 13 bases between. The CDR3 spans 14 residues. CDR3 DNA sequence: TGTGCCAGCAGTTCGACTTTACAGGGCACTGAAGCTTTCTTT. As protein: CASSSTLQGTEAFF.

This clonotype has ten or more counts. This chain uses TRBV18 with TRBJ2-2; tentative D call: TRBD2 (5 bases). Germline V gene data show CDR1 as KGHSH and CDR2 as LQKENI. The V end lost 0 bases, the J end lost 2 bases, and 7 bases lay between the germline ends. This CDR3 region has 15 residues. The CDR3 loop is CASSPPTGNTGELFF. CDR3 DNA sequence: TGTGCCAGCTCACCACCTACGGGAAACACCGGGGAGCTGTTTTTT.

In its sample, this clonotype was seen a few times. This rearrangement joins TRBV3-1 to TRBJ1-3; D call uncertain. The V and J ends lost 5 bases and 2 bases respectively, with 13 bases between them. CDR1 and CDR2 from the germline V gene are LGHDT and YNNKEL (reference sequence). The CDR3 covers 15 residues. This CDR3 is CASSKASGTGNTIYF. DNA for the CDR3: TGTGCCAGCAGCAAAGCTTCGGGGACTGGAAACACCATATATTTT.

Ten or more counts support this clonotype. The chain joins TRBV20-1 to TRBJ2-3; no firm D call. The germline CDR1 and CDR2 sequences are DFQATT and SNEGSKA (reference sequence). V gave up 1 base and J gave up 4 bases, with 6 bases separating them. This CDR3 has 12 residues. The CDR3 reads CSARAQSDTQYF. The CDR3 region has the DNA TGCAGTGCTAGAGCGCAGTCAGATACGCAGTATTTT.

The rearrangement links TRBV6-2 or TRBV6-3 to TRBJ2-1; D might be TRBD1 (6 bases). V was shortened by 5 bases and J by 6 bases, with 20 bases between the two germline ends. In germline, CDR1 is MNHEY, CDR2 SVGEGT. CDR3 length: 16 residues. This CDR3 is CASSSGLGAGINEQFF. The CDR3 coding sequence is TGTGCCAGCAGTAGCGGATTGGGGGCCGGGATCAATGAGCAGTTCTTC.

Ten or more counts support this clonotype. V is TRBV5-1 and J is TRBJ1-6; no clear D. Trimming stripped 5 bases from V and 8 bases from J, with 8 bases between. Germline V lookup: CDR1 SGHRS, CDR2 YFSETQ. The CDR3 totals 12 residues. CDR3 sequence reads: CASRRTDSPLHF. DNA of the CDR3: TGCGCCAGCAGAAGAACGGATTCACCCCTCCACTTT.

The sample holds many counts of this clonotype. This sequence joins TRBV24-1 and TRBJ1-2; D not resolved. The CDR3 length is 14 residues. The germline V and J ends were trimmed by 3 bases and 6 bases, with 13 bases remaining between them. Per the germline V gene, CDR1 is KGHDR and CDR2 is SFDVKD. CDR3 loop: CATSDESLANGYTF. CDR3 bases: TGTGCCACCAGTGATGAATCCCTGGCAAATGGCTACACCTTC.